The T cell receptor (beta chain) under discussion was sequenced for a study of cytomegalovirus exposure and HLA in healthy donors. A word on this clone: The antigen remains undetermined.

General observations from the study: TCR beta chain V- and J-gene trimming was linked, in a later analysis, to a missense variant in DCLRE1C. The productive fraction for most TCR beta V segments was about 90% or about 30% in an earlier analysis. Available immune exposure information covered CMV serostatus only.

The PCR ran on 60 Vbeta and 13 Jbeta primers. Original processing methods: In a later analysis, of roughly 83 million unique beta chains, 9 million to 11 million appeared in at least two donors. Sequenced by immunoSEQ multiplex PCR; TCRdb stores in-frame clones only, minus some. The DNA was the basis for D and trimming; V, J and clone size are from that table. The profile shows some 120,000 clones, approximately 78% of them singletons. V was pared by 1 base and J by 1 base, with 4 bases between. CDR1 and CDR2 from the germline V gene are GTSNPN and SVGIG (reference sequence). This CDR3 region has 12 residues.

This chain uses TRBV30 with TRBJ1-1; D is uncertain. The sequencing input was PBMCs. The receptor was isolated from a man aged 40-55 years in good health and CMV-seronegative. The CDR3 region is CAWSGENTEAFF. The CDR3 nucleotides read TGTGCCTGGAGTGGCGAGAACACTGAAGCTTTCTTT.